This record looks at one TCR beta chain sequence and its context. The CDR3 sequence is 15 residues long. Trimming took 2 bases from V and 6 from J; bases not matched to a gene: 6. Germline loops: CDR1 MNHEY, CDR2 SVGAGI. PCR employed 60 Vbeta and 13 Jbeta primers. Clones were read by immunoSEQ multiplex PCR, and TCRdb kept only the in-frame ones, dropping some. Of around 200,000 clones in the sample, roughly four fifths were seen once. These data originate in a study of cytomegalovirus exposure and HLA in healthy donors. Sequenced material: PBMCs. This receptor was taken from a woman between 50 and 59 years old in good health and CMV-seropositive. This rearrangement joins TRBV6-5 to TRBJ2-2; 7 bases align to TRBD1. The CDR3 DNA reads TGTGCCAGCAGTTACCAACTCGACAGGGCCGGGGAGCTGTTTTTT. This encodes CASSYQLDRAGELFF.